This T cell receptor beta chain stems from a study of CXCR3-negative and CXCR3-positive naive CD8 T cells. Study observations and caveats: Partially decreased CXCR3 expression was recorded after cryopreservation, and fresh PBMCs were used in most assays. When CXCR3-positive naive cells were set against CXCR3-negative naive cells, the former had more hydrophobic TRB CDR3s. The TRBV-TRBJ usage of naive CXCR3-negative and CXCR3-positive cells was similar, but that of memory cells differed.

Germline lookup yields CDR1 SQVTM and CDR2 ANQGSEA. The CDR3 extends over 12 amino acids. TRB cDNA libraries were made by UMI-labeled 5' RACE. TCRdb derives one entry per CDR3 protein from the 5' RACE reads, leaving out DNA. The sample holds about 130,000 distinct CDR3 sequences. A note on this clonotype: Its cognate antigen is unknown.

Triplicate sorts, around 310,000 cells apiece, were made for each CD8+ T cell subset. The sample was naive CXCR3+ CD8+ T cells from blood. Indicated subset: CD45RO-CCR7+CD27+CD95- naive CD8+ T cells expressing CXCR3 (TNR3+). This sequence joins TRBV29-1 and TRBJ2-2. The receptor's source is a human donor in good health. Some clones in this sample may be carry-over from other donors' samples. CDR3 residues: CSGMEWSRELFF.